This T cell receptor beta chain came from a study of early T cells in non-severe SARS-CoV-2 infection. Points from the study as a whole: Missing private and CD4 specificities, VDJdb matching favored anti-spike CD8 responses.

A single record per CDR3 protein comes from TCRdb applying MiXCR to the 5' RACE reads. In the table there are around 86,000 distinct CDR3 sequences, roughly 14% of which are singletons. Points on this clonotype: Its antigen is currently unknown.

Between the trimmed V and J ends, which lost 1 base and 6 bases, there was a span of 6 bases. This CDR3 contains 12 residues. Germline CDR1 is LGHDT and CDR2 is YNNKEL (reference sequence). The sequence came from an adult who was a healthcare worker with PCR-confirmed SARS-CoV-2 infection or an uninfected control (not recorded which). The source material was whole blood. The V call is TRBV3-1, the J call TRBJ1-2; D unresolved. The CDR3 region is CASSQAADGYTF. The CDR3 DNA reads TGTGCCAGCAGCCAAGCTGCTGATGGCTACACCTTC.